This TCR beta chain was documented in a study of technical replicates of blood from a few donors. The CDR3 runs 11 residues. The ends were cut back, 2 bases at V and 13 bases at J, with 9 bases in the middle. Germline V gene lookup returns CDR1 MDHEN and CDR2 SYDVKM. Using immunoSEQ multiplex PCR, the repertoire was profiled, and TCRdb retains in-frame clones only, with some absent. Of about 88,000 clones in the sample, around 93% were seen once. The material sequenced was T cells isolated from PBMCs. The V call is TRBV28, the J call TRBJ2-1, with D uncertain. The clonotype was recovered from a human donor in good health. The CDR3 protein is CASSLVGAQFF. For the CDR3, the DNA is TGTGCCAGCAGTTTAGTCGGAGCTCAGTTCTTC.